The 5 T cell receptor beta chains below come from one sample, sequenced in a study of OX40 agonist ivuxolimab in advanced cancers. Assay: immunoSEQ multiplex PCR; the TCRdb copy retains only in-frame clones and omits some. The table shows about 83,000 clones, with over 75% occurring only once. The source was CD4+ or CD8+ T cells sorted from blood, collected in a trial of the OX40 agonist ivuxolimab. Receptors were obtained from an adult with an advanced solid tumor such as melanoma, head and neck, liver or kidney cancer.

J is TRBJ1-1 and V is TRBV10-3; 11 bases align to TRBD1. J gave up 1 base and V 9 bases, and 1 base lay outside the gene matches. Per the germline V gene, CDR1 is ENHRY and CDR2 is SYGVKD. This CDR3 comprises 13 residues. The CDR3 sequence is CAIGQGANTEAFF. The DNA of the CDR3 is TGTGCCATTGGACAGGGGGCGAACACTGAAGCTTTCTTT.

This clone has just a few counts. The chain uses TRBV7-9 and TRBJ1-2, with 9 bases that match TRBD1. The J segment lost 6 bases and the V segment lost 2 bases, leaving 7 bases of the junction unmatched. The CDR3 runs to 15 residues. Germline loops: CDR1 SEHNR, CDR2 FQNEAQ (reference sequence). The CDR3 region is CASSLRDREVDGYTF. The CDR3, as DNA: TGTGCCAGCAGCTTAAGGGACAGGGAAGTCGATGGCTACACCTTC. The full variable domain, rest sourced from reference TRBV7-9 and TRBJ1-2, is DTGVSQNPRHKITKRGQNVTFRCDPISEHNRLYWYRQTLGQGPEFLTYFQNEAQLEKSRLLSDRFSAERPKGSFSTLEIQRTEQGDSAMYLCASSLRDREVDGYTFGSGTRLTVV.

V is TRBV21-1 and J is TRBJ1-5. TRBV21-1 is termed a pseudogene. The CDR3 length is 16 residues. The CDR3 loop reads CASSKKSIDAKRPQHF. For the CDR3, the DNA is TGTGCCAGCAGCAAAAAAAGCATCGACGCAAAGAGGCCCCAGCATTTT.

Comment on this clone: Additional DNA sequences in this sample encode the identical CDR3. The chain combines TRBV30 with TRBJ1-5, with D perhaps matching TRBD1 (5 bases). Germline values: CDR1 GTSNPN, CDR2 SVGIG (reference sequence). The V end lost 7 bases, the J end lost 1 base, and 11 bases lay between the germline ends. The CDR3 spans 13 residues. CDR3 in amino acids: CASARDSNQPQHF. The CDR3 DNA reads TGTGCCTCAGCTAGGGACAGCAATCAGCCCCAGCATTTT.

The chain uses TRBV5-1 and TRBJ1-4, with D hard to call. V gave up 3 bases and J gave up 4 bases, with 7 bases separating them. Germline CDR1 is SGHRS and CDR2 is YFSETQ. This CDR3 spans 13 amino acids. The CDR3 loop is CASSWELNEKLFF. CDR3 sequence (DNA): TGCGCCAGCAGCTGGGAACTTAATGAAAAACTGTTTTTT.